The next 7 T cell receptor beta chains were all read from a single sample in a study of Graves' ophthalmopathy and Graves' hyperthyroidism. The authors amplified TCR beta CDR3 regions, and they did so from RNA transcripts for repertoire sequencing. HTBI primers served in a first-round RT-PCR, which a second-round multiplex PCR followed. TCRdb passed the multiplex PCR reads through MiXCR, listing each CDR3 protein once. This table has over a million distinct CDR3 sequences, about 35% appearing once. The specimen sequenced was peripheral blood or thyroid tissue (not recorded which). Every receptor here comes from an adult man with Graves' hyperthyroidism.

The table lists this clonotype with a few counts. The rearrangement joins TRBV7-9 to TRBJ2-5; a possible D gene is TRBD1 (6 bases). From germline, CDR1 is SEHNR and CDR2 FQNEAQ (reference sequence). V was cut by 2 bases and J by 2 bases, with 18 bases left in between. CDR3 length equals 17 residues. CDR3 amino acids: CASSLTSPLRGQETQYF. The CDR3 region has the DNA TGTGCCAGCAGCTTAACGTCTCCACTTAGGGGGCAAGAGACCCAGTACTTC.

A few counts support this clonotype. This CDR3 is CSARLTSGAQNTGELFF. Here the CDR3 DNA reads TGCAGTGCTAGGCTGACTAGCGGGGCTCAAAACACCGGGGAGCTGTTTTTT. This rearrangement joins TRBV20-1 to TRBJ2-2, with 11 bases matching TRBD2. Losses at the gene ends were 3 bases for V and 2 bases for J; bases not matched to a gene: 8. CDR1 DFQATT and CDR2 SNEGSKA come from the germline V gene (reference sequence). The CDR3 spans 17 residues.

This chain joins TRBV6-1 and TRBJ2-2; D tentatively reads TRBD1 or TRBD2 (5 bases each). This CDR3 spans 14 amino acids. The ends were cut back, 7 bases at V and 1 base at J, with 10 bases in the middle. Germline assignment: CDR1 MNHNS and CDR2 SASEGT. The DNA of the CDR3 is TGTGCCAGCACGAGGGGCGAGAACACCGGGGAGCTGTTTTTT. This sequence encodes CASTRGENTGELFF.

This clonotype appeared many times. The rearrangement links TRBV7-2 to TRBJ2-5; D may be TRBD1 or TRBD2 (5 bases each). V lost 1 base and J 5 bases, leaving 17 bases between the germline ends. CDR3 length equals 16 residues. CDR1 and CDR2 (germline): SGHTA, FQGNSA. CDR3 sequence (DNA): TGTGCCAGCAGCTTAGGGCCCGGGACGCACGGGGAGACCCAGTACTTC. It yields the protein CASSLGPGTHGETQYF.

This clonotype came up many times. V and J are TRBV29-1 and TRBJ1-2; 7 nucleotides line up with TRBD1. Germline loops: CDR1 SQVTM, CDR2 ANQGSEA. Losses at the gene ends were 6 bases for V and 6 bases for J; bases not matched to a gene: 7. There are 12 residues in the CDR3. The CDR3, as DNA: TGCAGCGTGTTCAAGGACAGGAATGGCTACACCTTC. As protein: CSVFKDRNGYTF.

The V and J genes are TRBV10-3 and TRBJ2-7; a possible D gene is TRBD1 (5 bases). CDR3 length: 15 residues. In germline, CDR1 is ENHRY, CDR2 SYGVKD. Deletions cut 3 bases from V and 3 bases from J, with 15 bases between. The CDR3 spells CAISDSRGAFYEQYF. CDR3 DNA sequence: TGTGCCATCAGTGATTCTCGTGGGGCTTTCTACGAGCAGTACTTC.

Note on this clonotype: It may be a read error: a sequence one base away is much more abundant. The chain links TRBV6-5 to TRBJ2-5; 11 nucleotides match TRBD2. Per the germline V gene, CDR1 is MNHEY and CDR2 is SVGAGI. This CDR3 region has 18 residues. The CDR3: CAGSQPRLAGFSGETQYF. The CDR3 bases are TGTGCCGGCAGTCAACCTAGACTAGCGGGATTCTCTGGGGAGACCCAGTACTTC.